This T cell receptor beta chain was recovered during a study of cytomegalovirus exposure and HLA in healthy donors. Study results and caveats: The presence/absence work took it that sequencing depth was about the same across donors.

Concerning this clone: Its specificity is not known.

The PCR was carried out with 60 Vbeta primers and 13 Jbeta primers. Authors' processing steps: Roughly 11 million shared chains were among the roughly 80 million unique TCR beta chains that a later analysis counted. The method was immunoSEQ multiplex PCR; TCRdb's version includes in-frame clones alone and lacks a portion of them. V, J and clone size were drawn from that table, and D and trimming were deduced from the DNA. The data contain 150,000 to 200,000 clones, roughly 85% of them singletons. CDR3 length: 13 amino acids. The germline CDR1 and CDR2 sequences are SGHRS and YFSETQ. Trimming shortened V by 5 bases and J by 7 bases, and 16 bases separated the two germline ends.

The specimen was PBMCs. The chain carries TRBV5-1 and TRBJ2-7; possible D gene TRBD1, 6 bases. This TCR came from a woman between 50 and 59 years old in good health and CMV-seronegative. The CDR3 nucleotides read TGCGCCAGCAGGACAGGCGTAGGAGTTGAGCAGTACTTC. This encodes CASRTGVGVEQYF.